This TCR beta chain emerged from a study of Ad26.COV2.S vaccination and SARS-CoV-2 variants. General study points: Placebo recipients had lower spike-specific TCR breadth than vaccine recipients.

About this clone: The antigen remains undetermined.

Germline CDR1 and CDR2: LNHDA and SQIVND (reference sequence). V lost 2 bases, J lost 4 bases, and 7 bases stayed unmatched. The CDR3 length is 17 residues. Generated by immunoSEQ multiplex PCR, the TCRdb table keeps only in-frame clones and is missing some. The profile covers around 140,000 clones, with just over 85% appearing a single time and approximately 5% taken by the ten largest. Sample: peripheral blood, taken after recovery from COVID-19. J is TRBJ2-1 and V is TRBV19; TRBD2 matches 11 bases. This receptor was obtained from a human donor who had recovered from COVID-19. The CDR3 is CASSITSSSGGYNEQFF. CDR3 coding DNA: TGTGCCAGTAGTATAACCTCATCTAGCGGGGGGTACAATGAGCAGTTCTTC.